This entry lists 10 T cell receptor beta chains sequenced from one sample in a study of metastatic and nonmetastatic thyroid tumors. With MiXCR, TCRdb called clones anew from the PCR reads. The sample has tens of thousands of clones, about 12% seen once. Nobody among the patients had been given any treatment before thyroid surgery. Sequencing was carried out using blood. The source is a female donor with papillary thyroid cancer or a benign thyroid nodule (not recorded which). Some clones in this sample may be carry-over from other donors' samples.

In its sample, this clone was seen many times. The chain links TRBV7-2 to TRBJ1-6; perhaps TRBD1 as D (5 bases). Trimming cost V 5 bases and J 9 bases, with 17 bases left between them. Germline CDR1 and CDR2: SGHTA and FQGNSA. CDR3 length: 15 residues. Here the CDR3 reads CASSPRKGGGSPLHF. The CDR3 DNA sequence: TGTGCCAGCAGCCCCCGCAAGGGTGGGGGTTCACCCCTCCACTTT.

This clone was recorded at least ten times. This sequence joins TRBV12-5 and TRBJ2-4; TRBD1 aligns across 9 bases. CDR3 size: 20 residues. Germline assignment: CDR1 LGHNT and CDR2 FRNRAP. J was trimmed by 0 bases and V by 2 bases; bases with no gene match: 14. As DNA, the CDR3 is TGTGCTAGTGGTTTGTTAAGACCGGGACAGGGCGTACTAGCCAAAAACATTCAGTACTTC. Protein: CASGLLRPGQGVLAKNIQYF.

This chain joins TRBV3-1 and TRBJ2-1; TRBD1 agrees at 9 bases. The CDR3 is 15 amino acids. Germline lookup yields CDR1 LGHDT and CDR2 YNNKEL (reference sequence). V was pared by 4 bases and J by 4 bases, with 5 bases of the junction left unmatched. The CDR3 spells CASSPRGTGYNEQFF. CDR3 in DNA: TGTGCCAGCAGCCCCCGGGGGACAGGGTACAATGAGCAGTTCTTC.

Many counts were recorded for this clone. This chain joins TRBV3-1 and TRBJ2-3; D is possibly TRBD1 (6 bases). Trimming shortened V by 5 bases and J by 3 bases, and 18 bases separated the two germline ends. The CDR3 is 16 amino acids. Germline V gene data show CDR1 as LGHDT and CDR2 as YNNKEL (reference sequence). The CDR3 DNA reads as TGTGCCAGCAGCTCCCGGGACAACGTTGTGACAGATACGCAGTATTTT. Protein sequence: CASSSRDNVVTDTQYF.

V and J are TRBV11-2 and TRBJ2-3; 11 bases line up with TRBD1. The CDR3 consists of 16 residues. V shed 3 bases, J shed 10 bases, and the junction held 12 bases outside the gene matches. Germline V gene sequence: CDR1 SGHAT, CDR2 FQNNGV. The CDR3 is CASSFPGQGEEGAQYF. Written as DNA, the CDR3 is TGTGCCAGCAGCTTCCCGGGACAGGGGGAGGAGGGCGCGCAGTATTTT.

This clone has only a few counts. This may be a read error: a much more frequent sequence differs by one nucleotide. The chain employs TRBV5-1 and TRBJ1-4; 10 bases fit TRBD1. CDR3 length equals 14 residues. Germline V lookup: CDR1 SGHRS, CDR2 YFSETQ. CDR3 coding DNA: TGCGCCGGCAGGCCGGGACAGGGGAATGAAAAACTGTTTTTT. Its protein is CAGRPGQGNEKLFF. Combining the CDR3 with reference TRBV5-1 and TRBJ1-4 gives the whole variable domain KAGVTQTPRYLIKTRGQQVTLSCSPISGHRSVSWYQQTPGQGLQFLFEYFSETQRNKGNFPGRFSGRQFSNSRSEMNVSTLELGDSALYLCAGRPGQGNEKLFFGSGTQLSVL.

This clone is medium-sized (0.01 to 0.1%) in the sample. V is TRBV6-5 and J is TRBJ1-2; no clear D gene. Per germline, CDR1 MNHEY and CDR2 SVGAGI. V was trimmed by 1 base and J by 6 bases, leaving 12 bases between them. CDR3 size: 14 residues. The CDR3 sequence is CASSYYGERDGYTF. CDR3 DNA: TGTGCCAGCAGTTACTATGGGGAACGGGATGGCTACACCTTC.

At least ten counts were recorded for this clone. J is TRBJ1-1 and V is TRBV20-1, with a possible D match to TRBD1 (6 bases). Trimming stripped 3 bases from V and 5 bases from J, with 25 bases between. The V gene's germline CDR1 is DFQATT and CDR2 SNEGSKA (reference sequence). This CDR3 spans 17 amino acids. The CDR3 bases are TGCAGTGCTAGTGGTGTTGGGGGGCGGAAATACGAAACTGAAGCTTTCTTT. Translation gives CSASGVGGRKYETEAFF.

This clone was detected ten times or more. One base away lies a much larger clone, so this may be a sequencing read error. Other nucleotide sequences in the sample specify the same CDR3. V usage is TRBV5-1 and J usage is TRBJ2-7, with D possibly being TRBD2 (5 bases). This CDR3 is 15 amino acids long. V dropped 4 bases and J dropped 1 base, with 15 bases sitting between them. Germline V lookup: CDR1 SGHRS, CDR2 YFSETQ. CDR3 region: CASSPTEAGSYEQYF. The CDR3 nucleotides are TGCGCCAGCAGCCCTACGGAGGCGGGTTCCTACGAGCAGTACTTC.

This clone was seen at least ten times. The chain joins TRBV2 to TRBJ2-3; TRBD1 or TRBD2 may be the D gene (5 bases each). Germline lookup yields CDR1 SNHLY and CDR2 FYNNEI. Trimming shortened V by 4 bases and J by 0 bases, and 20 bases separated the two germline ends. The CDR3 has 18 residues. The CDR3 loop reads CASSGGAWRGLSTDTQYF. CDR3 DNA: TGTGCCAGCAGTGGTGGGGCTTGGAGAGGGCTTAGCACAGATACGCAGTATTTT.